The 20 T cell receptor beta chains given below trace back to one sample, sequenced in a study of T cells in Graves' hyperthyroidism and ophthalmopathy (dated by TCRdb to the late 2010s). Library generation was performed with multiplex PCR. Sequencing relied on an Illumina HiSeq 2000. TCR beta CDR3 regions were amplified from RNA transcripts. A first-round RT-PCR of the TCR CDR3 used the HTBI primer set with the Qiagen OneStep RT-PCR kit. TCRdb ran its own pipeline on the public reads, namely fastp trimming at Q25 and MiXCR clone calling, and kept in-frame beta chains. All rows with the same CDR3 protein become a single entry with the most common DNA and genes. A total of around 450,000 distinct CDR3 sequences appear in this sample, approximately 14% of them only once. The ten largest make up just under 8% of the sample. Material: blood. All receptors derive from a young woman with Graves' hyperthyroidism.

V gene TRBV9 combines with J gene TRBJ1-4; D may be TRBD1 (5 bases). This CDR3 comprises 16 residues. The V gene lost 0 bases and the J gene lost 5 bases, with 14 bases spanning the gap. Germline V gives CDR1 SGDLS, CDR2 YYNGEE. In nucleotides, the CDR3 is TGTGCCAGCAGCGTAGATTGGGGCAGTCCCAATGAAAAACTGTTTTTT. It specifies CASSVDWGSPNEKLFF.

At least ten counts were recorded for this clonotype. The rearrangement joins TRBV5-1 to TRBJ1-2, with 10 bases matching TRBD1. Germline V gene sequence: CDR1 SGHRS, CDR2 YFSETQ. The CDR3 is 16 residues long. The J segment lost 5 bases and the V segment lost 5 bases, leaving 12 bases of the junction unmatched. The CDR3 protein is CASRGGTGAANYGYTF. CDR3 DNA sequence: TGCGCCAGCAGAGGGGGGACAGGGGCCGCCAATTATGGCTACACCTTC.

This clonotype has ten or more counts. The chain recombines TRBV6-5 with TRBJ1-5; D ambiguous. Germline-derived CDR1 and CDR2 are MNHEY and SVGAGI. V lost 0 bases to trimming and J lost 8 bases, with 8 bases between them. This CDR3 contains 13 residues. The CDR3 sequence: CASSYSPGKPQHF. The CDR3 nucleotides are TGTGCCAGCAGTTACTCCCCCGGAAAGCCCCAGCATTTT.

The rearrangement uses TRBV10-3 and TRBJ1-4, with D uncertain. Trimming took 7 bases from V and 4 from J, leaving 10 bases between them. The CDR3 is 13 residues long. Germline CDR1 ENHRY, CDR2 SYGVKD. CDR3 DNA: TGTGCCATCATGGCCGAAGATAATGAAAAACTGTTTTTT. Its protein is CAIMAEDNEKLFF.

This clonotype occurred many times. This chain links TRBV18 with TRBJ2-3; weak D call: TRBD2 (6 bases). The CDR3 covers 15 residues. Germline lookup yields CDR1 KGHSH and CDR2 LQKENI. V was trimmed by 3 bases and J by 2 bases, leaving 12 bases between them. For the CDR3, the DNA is TGTGCCAGCTCACCCAATCTAGCGAACACAGATACGCAGTATTTT. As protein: CASSPNLANTDTQYF.

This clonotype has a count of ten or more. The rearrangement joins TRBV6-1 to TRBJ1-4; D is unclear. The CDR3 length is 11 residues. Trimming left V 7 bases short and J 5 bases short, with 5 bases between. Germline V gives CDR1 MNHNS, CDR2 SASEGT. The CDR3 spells CASTLNEKLFF. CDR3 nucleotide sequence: TGTGCCAGCACCCTCAATGAAAAACTGTTTTTT.

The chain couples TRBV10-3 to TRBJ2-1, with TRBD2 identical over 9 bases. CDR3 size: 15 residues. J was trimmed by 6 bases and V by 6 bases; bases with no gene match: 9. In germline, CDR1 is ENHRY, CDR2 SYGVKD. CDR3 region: CAIRRGASGTNEQFF. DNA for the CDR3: TGTGCCATCAGGAGGGGGGCTAGCGGGACCAATGAGCAGTTCTTC.

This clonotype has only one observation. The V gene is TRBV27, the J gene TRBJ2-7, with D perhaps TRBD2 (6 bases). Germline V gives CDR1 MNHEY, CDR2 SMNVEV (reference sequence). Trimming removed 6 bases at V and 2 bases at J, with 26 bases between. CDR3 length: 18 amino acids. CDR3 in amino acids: CASSLGIALADGTYEQYF. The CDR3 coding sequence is TGTGCCAGCAGCTTAGGGATTGCCTTAGCGGACGGAACCTACGAGCAGTACTTC.

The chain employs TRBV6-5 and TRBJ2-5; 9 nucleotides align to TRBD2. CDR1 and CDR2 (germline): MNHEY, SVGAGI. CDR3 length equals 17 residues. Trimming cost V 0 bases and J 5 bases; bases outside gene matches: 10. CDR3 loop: CASSYSTPASGDETQYF. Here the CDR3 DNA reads TGTGCCAGCAGTTACTCGACTCCGGCTAGCGGGGATGAGACCCAGTACTTC.

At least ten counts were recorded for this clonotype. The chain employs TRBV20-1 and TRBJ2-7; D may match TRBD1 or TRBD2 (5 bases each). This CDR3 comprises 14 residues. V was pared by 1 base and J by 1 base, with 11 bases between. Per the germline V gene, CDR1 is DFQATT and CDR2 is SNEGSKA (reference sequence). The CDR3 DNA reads TGCAGTGCTAGAGTGGGGACCGCTTCCTACGAGCAGTACTTC. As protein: CSARVGTASYEQYF.

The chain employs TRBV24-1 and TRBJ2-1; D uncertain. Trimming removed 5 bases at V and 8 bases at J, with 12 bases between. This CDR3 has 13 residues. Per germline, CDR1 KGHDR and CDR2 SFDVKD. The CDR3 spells CATSVRSAHEQFF. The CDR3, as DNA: TGTGCCACCAGTGTGCGCTCCGCCCATGAGCAGTTCTTC.

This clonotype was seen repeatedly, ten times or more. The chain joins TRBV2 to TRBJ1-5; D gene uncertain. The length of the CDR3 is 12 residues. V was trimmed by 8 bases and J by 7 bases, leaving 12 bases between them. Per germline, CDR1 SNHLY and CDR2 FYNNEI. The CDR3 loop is CASWAVGQPQHF. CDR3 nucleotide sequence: TGTGCCAGCTGGGCGGTCGGGCAGCCCCAGCATTTT.

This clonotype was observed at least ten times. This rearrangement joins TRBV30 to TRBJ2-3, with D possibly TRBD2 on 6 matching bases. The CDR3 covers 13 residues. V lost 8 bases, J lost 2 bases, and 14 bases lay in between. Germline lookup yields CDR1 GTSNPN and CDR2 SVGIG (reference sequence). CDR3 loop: CAGGKASTDTQYF. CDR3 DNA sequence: TGTGCCGGAGGGAAGGCCTCCACAGATACGCAGTATTTT.

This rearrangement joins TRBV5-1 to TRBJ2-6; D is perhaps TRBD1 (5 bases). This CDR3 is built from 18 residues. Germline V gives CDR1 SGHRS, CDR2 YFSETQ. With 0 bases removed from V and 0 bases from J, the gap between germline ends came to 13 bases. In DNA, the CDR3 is TGCGCCAGCAGCTTGGACGCAGGGTCGGGCTCTGGGGCCAACGTCCTGACTTTC. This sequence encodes CASSLDAGSGSGANVLTF.

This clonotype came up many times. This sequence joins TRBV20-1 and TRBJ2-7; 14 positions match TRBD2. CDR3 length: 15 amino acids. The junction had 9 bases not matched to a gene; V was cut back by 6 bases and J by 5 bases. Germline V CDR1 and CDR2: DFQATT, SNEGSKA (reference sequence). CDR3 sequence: CSAIIRLAGGNEQYF. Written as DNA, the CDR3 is TGCAGTGCCATCATCCGACTAGCGGGAGGGAACGAGCAGTACTTC.

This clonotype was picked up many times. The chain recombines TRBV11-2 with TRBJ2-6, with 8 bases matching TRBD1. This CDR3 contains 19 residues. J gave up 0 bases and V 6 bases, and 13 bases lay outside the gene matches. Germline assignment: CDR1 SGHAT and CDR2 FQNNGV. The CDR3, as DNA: TGTGCCAGCAGAAAGACCGGACAGGGCCTCAGCTCTGGGGCCAACGTCCTGACTTTC. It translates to CASRKTGQGLSSGANVLTF.

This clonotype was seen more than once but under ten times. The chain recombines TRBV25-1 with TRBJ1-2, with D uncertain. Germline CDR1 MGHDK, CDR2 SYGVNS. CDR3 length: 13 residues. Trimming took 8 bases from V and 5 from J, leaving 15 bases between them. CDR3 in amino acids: CASALNPLYGYTF. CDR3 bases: TGTGCCAGCGCCCTTAACCCATTGTATGGCTACACCTTC.

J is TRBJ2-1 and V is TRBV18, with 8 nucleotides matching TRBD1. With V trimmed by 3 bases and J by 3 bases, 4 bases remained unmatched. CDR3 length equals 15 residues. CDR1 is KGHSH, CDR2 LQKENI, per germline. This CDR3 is CASSPGRGHYNEQFF. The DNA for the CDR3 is TGTGCCAGCTCACCGGGCAGGGGGCACTACAATGAGCAGTTCTTC.

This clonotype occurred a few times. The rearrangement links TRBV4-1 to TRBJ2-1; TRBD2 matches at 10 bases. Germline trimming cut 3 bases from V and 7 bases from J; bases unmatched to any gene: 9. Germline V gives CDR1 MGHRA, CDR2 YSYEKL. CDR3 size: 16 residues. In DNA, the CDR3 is TGCGCCAGCAGCCAGGAGCGGGGGGGCGATCGAAATGAGCAGTTCTTC. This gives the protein CASSQERGGDRNEQFF.

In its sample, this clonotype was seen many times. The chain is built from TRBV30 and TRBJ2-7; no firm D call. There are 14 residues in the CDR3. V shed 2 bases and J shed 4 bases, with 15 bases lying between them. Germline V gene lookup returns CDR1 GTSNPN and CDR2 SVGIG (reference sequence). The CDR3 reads CAWSPWIAGYEQYF. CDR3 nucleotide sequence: TGTGCCTGGAGTCCTTGGATTGCTGGGTACGAGCAGTACTTC.